Sequencing of this TCR beta chain was carried out in a study of cytomegalovirus exposure and HLA in healthy donors. Study background: HLA-typed donors were the source of approximately 85 million unique TCRs held in an early data release. Study results and caveats: Productive rates of about 87% or about 30% were seen for most TCR beta V segments in an earlier analysis. A missense variant in DCLRE1C was later tied to TCR beta V- and J-gene trimming. Researchers catalogued over 150 TCR beta chains as cytomegalovirus-associated.

About this clone: Its antigen is currently unknown.

This PCR relied on a set of 60 Vbeta primers and 13 Jbeta primers. Sequencing was performed with immunoSEQ multiplex PCR; in TCRdb, only in-frame clones are kept and a portion is missing. The sample records about 140,000 clones, about 61% being singletons. Deletions cut 1 base from V and 5 bases from J, with 9 bases between. From germline, CDR1 is SGHTA and CDR2 FQGNSA. The CDR3 has 15 residues. The sequenced sample consisted of PBMCs. This chain connects TRBV7-2 to TRBJ1-6; D remains ambiguous. This sequence was found in a male donor in good health and CMV-seronegative. CDR3 amino acids: CASSLVRSNNSPLHF. DNA for the CDR3: TGTGCCAGCAGCTTAGTGCGGAGCAATAATTCACCCCTCCACTTT.